These 14 T cell receptor beta chains came from one sample sequenced in a study of T cells in Graves' hyperthyroidism and ophthalmopathy. Amplification targeted TCR beta CDR3 regions from RNA transcripts. HTBI primers were the set used in a first-round RT-PCR of the TCR CDR3. TCRdb called the multiplex PCR reads again in MiXCR, with one record for every CDR3 protein. The sample yields roughly 380,000 distinct CDR3 sequences, around a sixth seen once. Specimen: blood. All receptors derive from a woman in her 40s with Graves' ophthalmopathy.

The V gene is TRBV6-1, the J gene TRBJ2-3, with 9 bases lining up with TRBD2. This CDR3 is built from 16 residues. After removal of 5 bases from V and 2 bases from J, the junction contained 8 bases not matched to a gene. Germline V gene lookup returns CDR1 MNHNS and CDR2 SASEGT. CDR3 sequence (DNA): TGTGCCAGCAGTCCCCGCGGGGGGGCGATCACAGATACGCAGTATTTT. Translating gives CASSPRGGAITDTQYF.

The genes are TRBV7-9 and TRBJ1-1; 7 bases line up with TRBD1. Unmatched junction bases numbered 8, after V lost 6 bases and J lost 7 bases. The CDR3 totals 13 residues. CDR1 SEHNR and CDR2 FQNEAQ come from the germline V gene (reference sequence). The CDR3 loop reads CASRPGQRYEAFF. In DNA, the CDR3 is TGTGCCAGCAGGCCGGGACAGCGTTATGAAGCTTTCTTT. The whole variable domain, filled in from reference TRBV7-9 and TRBJ1-1, reads DTGVSQNPRHKITKRGQNVTFRCDPISEHNRLYWYRQTLGQGPEFLTYFQNEAQLEKSRLLSDRFSAERPKGSFSTLEIQRTEQGDSAMYLCASRPGQRYEAFFGQGTRLTVV.

J is TRBJ2-7 and V is TRBV7-8; D may be TRBD1 (6 bases). Trimming removed 0 bases at V and 6 bases at J, with 15 bases between. This CDR3 region has 15 residues. From germline, CDR1 is SGHVS and CDR2 FQNEAQ. DNA for the CDR3: TGTGCCAGCAGCTTAGCACTGGCAGGGGCGGGCGAGCAGTACTTC. Its protein product is CASSLALAGAGEQYF.

The chain uses TRBV10-3 and TRBJ2-5; tentatively, D is TRBD2 (6 bases). The V gene lost 6 bases and the J gene lost 4 bases, with 12 bases spanning the gap. This CDR3 is built from 13 residues. Germline V gives CDR1 ENHRY, CDR2 SYGVKD. This chain's CDR3 is CAIRGDSLETQYF. CDR3 DNA: TGTGCCATCAGGGGGGACTCGTTAGAGACCCAGTACTTC.

Points on this clonotype: Given a much more abundant clone one base away, this may be a read error. The CDR3 coding sequence is TGTGTCAGCAGTCCCTATGGCCAGTCGAACACTGGAGCTTTCTTT. It yields the protein CVSSPYGQSNTGAFF. The chain uses TRBV28 and TRBJ1-1; the D is unclear. Looked up from germline, CDR1 is MDHEN and CDR2 is SYDVKM. The CDR3 extends over 15 amino acids.

This chain's CDR3 is CASSLGDTPGNTIYF. CDR3 sequence (DNA): TGTGCCAGCAGCTTAGGGGATACCCCGGGAAACACCATATATTTT. The chain joins TRBV7-8 to TRBJ1-3; the D is unclear. CDR3 length: 15 amino acids. The V gene lost 1 base and the J gene lost 4 bases, with 11 bases spanning the gap. Germline CDR1 is SGHVS and CDR2 is FQNEAQ. Full variable domain (outside the CDR3, taken from reference TRBV7-8 and TRBJ1-3): GAGVSQSPRYKVAKRGQDVALRCDPISGHVSLFWYQQALGQGPEFLTYFQNEAQLDKSGLPSDRFFAERPEGSVSTLKIQRTQQEDSAVYLCASSLGDTPGNTIYFGEGSWLTVV.

This chain uses TRBV28 with TRBJ1-2; D gene ambiguous. This CDR3 comprises 15 residues. Trimming pared 3 bases from V and 5 bases from J, leaving 16 bases between. From germline, CDR1 is MDHEN and CDR2 SYDVKM. The CDR3 is CASSFGGGLGYGYTF. In DNA form, the CDR3 reads TGTGCCAGCAGTTTCGGAGGAGGGCTCGGGTATGGCTACACCTTC.

This clonotype was found many times. The rearrangement joins TRBV19 to TRBJ1-5; tentatively, D is TRBD1 (5 bases). V lost 8 bases and J 0 bases, leaving 8 bases between the germline ends. Germline CDR1 LNHDA, CDR2 SQIVND (reference sequence). The CDR3 spans 13 residues. This CDR3 is CASGGVSNQPQHF. The CDR3 nucleotides are TGTGCCAGTGGGGGGGTTAGCAATCAGCCCCAGCATTTT.

This clonotype came up a few times. The chain combines TRBV20-1 with TRBJ1-6; D gene uncertain. The germline gives CDR1 DFQATT, CDR2 SNEGSKA (reference sequence). The CDR3 consists of 12 residues. The germline V and J ends were trimmed by 0 bases and 8 bases, with 5 bases remaining between them. In DNA, the CDR3 is TGCAGTGCTAGAGATGGCCATTCACCCCTCCACTTT. The encoded protein is CSARDGHSPLHF.

This clonotype was observed once. The chain carries TRBV6-1 and TRBJ2-1, with D perhaps being TRBD1 or TRBD2 (5 bases each). CDR1 and CDR2 from the germline V gene are MNHNS and SASEGT. The CDR3 consists of 15 residues. V was cut by 1 base and J by 0 bases, with 7 bases left in between. The CDR3 protein is CASSEGGFSYNEQFF. The CDR3 DNA is TGTGCCAGCAGTGAAGGGGGGTTCTCCTACAATGAGCAGTTCTTC.

The chain couples TRBV2 to TRBJ2-7, with 11 bases matching TRBD1. With 4 bases clipped from V and 1 base from J, the junction kept 3 bases outside the gene matches. Germline V gene sequence: CDR1 SNHLY, CDR2 FYNNEI. This CDR3 comprises 15 residues. CDR3 residues: CASSVGQGASYEQYF. In DNA form, the CDR3 reads TGTGCCAGCAGTGTTGGACAGGGGGCATCCTACGAGCAGTACTTC.

This clonotype was picked up many times. This chain uses TRBV19 with TRBJ2-5; TRBD1 aligns across 9 bases. Losses at the gene ends were 11 bases for V and 5 bases for J; bases not matched to a gene: 6. The germline V gene encodes CDR1 LNHDA and CDR2 SQIVND (reference sequence). This CDR3 contains 12 residues. DNA of the CDR3: TGTGCCGGCTACAGGGGGCTGGAGACCCAGTACTTC. Translation: CAGYRGLETQYF.

Ten or more counts support this clonotype. This chain joins TRBV5-1 and TRBJ2-4; tentatively, D is TRBD1 (5 bases). V lost 0 bases and J 0 bases, leaving 7 bases between the germline ends. The CDR3 extends over 15 amino acids. Per the germline V gene, CDR1 is SGHRS and CDR2 is YFSETQ. The CDR3 reads CASSLGTIAKNIQYF. CDR3 coding DNA: TGCGCCAGCAGCTTGGGGACAATAGCCAAAAACATTCAGTACTTC. Based on the CDR3 plus reference TRBV5-1 and TRBJ2-4, the full variable domain is KAGVTQTPRYLIKTRGQQVTLSCSPISGHRSVSWYQQTPGQGLQFLFEYFSETQRNKGNFPGRFSGRQFSNSRSEMNVSTLELGDSALYLCASSLGTIAKNIQYFGAGTRLSVL.

This clonotype was picked up many times. The chain combines TRBV30 with TRBJ1-1; TRBD1 might be the D (5 bases). The CDR3 spans 14 residues. The V gene lost 4 bases and the J gene lost 1 base, with 13 bases spanning the gap. The V gene's germline CDR1 is GTSNPN and CDR2 SVGIG (reference sequence). This chain's CDR3 is CAWNVWGKNTEAFF. In nucleotides, the CDR3 is TGTGCCTGGAACGTTTGGGGGAAGAACACTGAAGCTTTCTTT.